The 9 T cell receptor beta chains given below trace back to one sample, sequenced in a study of cytomegalovirus exposure and HLA in healthy donors. Primers for the PCR totalled 60 Vbeta and 13 Jbeta. Using immunoSEQ multiplex PCR, the repertoire was profiled, and TCRdb retains in-frame clones only, with some absent. The repertoire has about 110,000 clones, almost 75% of them found once; the top ten carry around 7.7%. Sequencing was carried out using PBMCs. The receptor set was obtained from a man between 35 and 55 years old in good health and CMV-seronegative.

V is TRBV4-3 and J is TRBJ2-7; maybe TRBD1 (5 bases). The V and J ends lost 0 bases and 2 bases respectively, with 11 bases between them. This CDR3 is 15 amino acids long. Germline CDR1 and CDR2: LGHNA and YSLEER. The CDR3, as DNA: TGCGCCAGCAGCCAAGATGGGGCTGTGACCTACGAGCAGTACTTC. Protein sequence: CASSQDGAVTYEQYF.

The V call is TRBV7-2, the J call TRBJ1-1, with a possible D match to TRBD1 (5 bases). The V gene's germline CDR1 is SGHTA and CDR2 FQGNSA. The length of the CDR3 is 14 residues. Trimming took off 5 bases at V and 0 bases at J, with 10 bases between the two ends. CDR3 nucleotides: TGTGCCAGCAGCCAAACAGGAGTGAACACTGAAGCTTTCTTT. Residues: CASSQTGVNTEAFF.

V is TRBV28 and J is TRBJ2-5; TRBD2 aligns across 16 bases. V was pared by 5 bases and J by 5 bases, with 8 bases of the junction left unmatched. The CDR3 totals 17 residues. CDR1 is MDHEN and CDR2 is SYDVKM in the germline V gene. CDR3 sequence: CASSPPGLAGGWETQYF. In DNA form, the CDR3 reads TGTGCCAGCAGTCCTCCGGGACTAGCGGGGGGGTGGGAGACCCAGTACTTC.

V usage is TRBV10-3 and J usage is TRBJ2-7; 12 nucleotides align to TRBD1. After removal of 7 bases from V and 7 bases from J, the junction contained 11 bases not matched to a gene. This CDR3 is built from 15 residues. Germline CDR1 ENHRY, CDR2 SYGVKD. The CDR3 DNA reads TGTGCCATCAAACAAACGGGACAGGGGGCGGGTGAGCAGTACTTC. Protein: CAIKQTGQGAGEQYF.

This chain connects TRBV28 to TRBJ2-7, with 7 bases aligning to TRBD1. This CDR3 has 15 amino acids. Germline V gives CDR1 MDHEN, CDR2 SYDVKM. Trimming took 2 bases from V and 5 from J; bases not matched to a gene: 9. The DNA for the CDR3 is TGTGCCAGCAGTTTAAGGGTGGTAAGGGGGCACGAGCAGTACTTC. As protein: CASSLRVVRGHEQYF.

This chain links TRBV7-2 with TRBJ2-7; 12 bases match TRBD1. The CDR3 contains 15 residues. J was trimmed by 2 bases and V by 5 bases; bases with no gene match: 4. Germline V lookup: CDR1 SGHTA, CDR2 FQGNSA. The DNA of the CDR3 is TGTGCCAGCAGCATAAGGGACAGGGGGCCCTACGAGCAGTACTTC. This sequence encodes CASSIRDRGPYEQYF.

The chain carries TRBV7-2 and TRBJ2-7, with a possible D match to TRBD2 (6 bases). The CDR3 consists of 14 residues. Looked up from germline, CDR1 is SGHTA and CDR2 is FQGNSA. The V gene lost 0 bases and the J gene lost 3 bases, with 9 bases spanning the gap. The CDR3 reads CASSLAPAGYEQYF. CDR3 coding DNA: TGTGCCAGCAGCTTAGCCCCAGCGGGCTACGAGCAGTACTTC. Variable domain in full (rest from reference TRBV7-2 and TRBJ2-7): GAGVSQSPSNKVTEKGKDVELRCDPISGHTALYWYRQSLGQGLEFLIYFQGNSAPDKSGLPSDRFSAERTGGSVSTLTIQRTQQEDSAVYLCASSLAPAGYEQYFGPGTRLTVT.

This clone was observed a few times. The genes are TRBV2 and TRBJ2-1; D is possibly TRBD2 (6 bases). V was shortened by 6 bases and J by 3 bases, with 15 bases between the two germline ends. The CDR3 contains 15 residues. From germline, CDR1 is SNHLY and CDR2 FYNNEI. The CDR3: CASSQEGLNYNEQFF. The CDR3 nucleotides are TGTGCCAGCAGCCAGGAGGGATTAAACTACAATGAGCAGTTCTTC.

This clone showed up just once. The V call is TRBV9, the J call TRBJ2-2; 12 nucleotides match TRBD2. V was clipped by 4 bases and J by 1 base; unmatched bases: 5. The germline gives CDR1 SGDLS, CDR2 YYNGEE. There are 17 residues in the CDR3. CDR3 sequence (DNA): TGTGCCAGCAGCCGAACTAGCGGGGGGCGGAACACCGGGGAGCTGTTTTTT. Encoded protein: CASSRTSGGRNTGELFF.